The next 3 T cell receptor beta chains were all read from a single sample in a study of beta chain features in type 1 diabetes. Expressed TCRB transcripts were sequenced because the entire RNA isolate underwent reverse transcription. Assay used: immunoSEQ multiplex PCR; TCRdb lists only in-frame clones, some missing. There are about 150,000 clones in the sample; about 7.3% occur only once, and 0.65% lies in the top ten. The sequencing input was central memory CD4+ T cells from blood. Source of these receptors: a man younger than 30 in good health.

The table lists this clone with a few counts. The genes are TRBV7-9 and TRBJ2-1; TRBD1 matches at 8 bases. The CDR3 contains 15 residues. After removal of 5 bases from V and 2 bases from J, the junction contained 5 bases not matched to a gene. The germline V gene has CDR1 SEHNR and CDR2 FQNEAQ (reference sequence). The CDR3 region is CASSPGTGAYNEQFF. The CDR3 DNA reads as TGTGCCAGCAGCCCCGGGACAGGAGCCTACAATGAGCAGTTCTTC. The full variable domain, its missing parts supplied by reference TRBV7-9 and TRBJ2-1, is DTGVSQNPRHKITKRGQNVTFRCDPISEHNRLYWYRQTLGQGPEFLTYFQNEAQLEKSRLLSDRFSAERPKGSFSTLEIQRTEQGDSAMYLCASSPGTGAYNEQFFGPGTRLTVL.

The rearrangement uses TRBV29-1 and TRBJ1-2; TRBD1 matches at 9 bases. This CDR3 is built from 13 residues. The germline CDR1 and CDR2 sequences are SQVTM and ANQGSEA. After removal of 3 bases from V and 8 bases from J, the junction contained 7 bases not matched to a gene. In nucleotides, the CDR3 is TGCAGCGTTGACGGACAGGGGACCTTCGGCTACACCTTC. This translates into CSVDGQGTFGYTF.

This clone was counted between two and nine times. The DNA of the CDR3 is TGTGCCCGACGAAAAAAGGACAGCTCTGGAAACACCATATATTTT. Amino acids: CARRKKDSSGNTIYF. This sequence joins TRBV30 and TRBJ1-3; D may be TRBD1 (6 bases). Germline V CDR1 and CDR2: GTSNPN, SVGIG (reference sequence). V lost 8 bases to trimming and J lost 0 bases, with 17 bases between them. This CDR3 contains 15 residues.